The 25 T cell receptor beta chains reported below all come from one sample, sequenced in a study of blood T cell repertoires in COVID-19. Libraries were prepared by immunoSEQ multiplex PCR; TCRdb keeps only in-frame clonotypes and omits some of them. The sample has fewer than 250,000 clones; about 85% are singletons. Sample: peripheral blood. The receptors originated from a man in his sixties or seventies with acute or convalescent COVID-19.

The chain couples TRBV15 to TRBJ1-3; perhaps TRBD1 as D (6 bases). The CDR3 sequence is 14 residues long. The germline V gene encodes CDR1 LNHNV and CDR2 YYDKDF (reference sequence). Trimming took off 6 bases at V and 3 bases at J, with 12 bases between the two ends. CDR3 nucleotides: TGTGCCACCAGATTCGGGACAAATGGAAACACCATATATTTT. This gives the protein CATRFGTNGNTIYF.

This chain links TRBV28 with TRBJ1-2; D possibly corresponds to TRBD1 (6 bases). The CDR3 spans 15 residues. Trimming cost V 2 bases and J 5 bases, with 15 bases left between them. CDR1 is MDHEN, CDR2 SYDVKM, per germline. In DNA, the CDR3 is TGTGCCAGCAGTTTAATCCCGGGACAACATTATGGCTACACCTTC. It yields the protein CASSLIPGQHYGYTF.

The rearrangement joins TRBV2 to TRBJ2-2, with a weak D call TRBD1 (5 bases). V lost 6 bases, J lost 1 base, and 6 bases lay in between. Germline assignment: CDR1 SNHLY and CDR2 FYNNEI. The CDR3 is 13 amino acids. CDR3 protein: CASRGQNTGELFF. The CDR3 DNA reads as TGTGCCAGCAGGGGGCAGAACACCGGGGAGCTGTTTTTT. Combining the CDR3 with reference TRBV2 and TRBJ2-2 gives the whole variable domain EPEVTQTPSHQVTQMGQEVILRCVPISNHLYFYWYRQILGQKVEFLVSFYNNEISEKSEIFDDQFSVERPDGSNFTLKIRSTKLEDSAMYFCASRGQNTGELFFGEGSRLTVL.

A few counts support this clone. CDR3 nucleotides: TGTGCCTGGAGGGTCCCAGGCATCGGGGAGCTGTTTTTT. Translation: CAWRVPGIGELFF. This chain links TRBV30 with TRBJ2-2; D unresolved. Between the trimmed V and J ends, which lost 3 bases and 7 bases, there was a span of 12 bases. The germline V gene has CDR1 GTSNPN and CDR2 SVGIG (reference sequence). The CDR3 contains 13 residues.

This chain connects TRBV7-8 to TRBJ2-1, with TRBD2 matching 15 bases. Germline V gene data show CDR1 as SGHVS and CDR2 as FQNEAQ. This CDR3 spans 18 amino acids. The V segment lost 5 bases and the J segment 2 bases; nucleotides outside the gene matches: 7. DNA of the CDR3: TGTGCCAGCAGCCTTCGGACTAGCGGGAGGGGGACCTACAATGAGCAGTTCTTC. Protein: CASSLRTSGRGTYNEQFF.

V is TRBV29-1 and J is TRBJ2-2; 12 bases map to TRBD2. This CDR3 spans 15 amino acids. The ends lost 4 bases at V and 4 bases at J; junction bases unmatched: 4. Germline CDR1 SQVTM, CDR2 ANQGSEA. In DNA, the CDR3 is TGCAGCGTTGGACTAGCGGGAGTTGGCACCGGGGAGCTGTTTTTT. It is translated as CSVGLAGVGTGELFF.

This rearrangement joins TRBV29-1 to TRBJ1-2; a possible D gene is TRBD1 (5 bases). The CDR3 consists of 14 residues. In germline, CDR1 is SQVTM, CDR2 ANQGSEA. With 6 bases removed from V and 5 bases from J, the gap between germline ends came to 19 bases. CDR3 protein: CSVQLGQDTYGYTF. The DNA of the CDR3 is TGCAGCGTCCAACTGGGGCAAGATACGTATGGCTACACCTTC.

This chain joins TRBV6-6 and TRBJ2-7; TRBD2 matches at 7 bases. Per the germline V gene, CDR1 is MNHNY and CDR2 is SVGAGI (reference sequence). The CDR3 contains 12 residues. V was pared by 6 bases and J by 3 bases, with 2 bases of the junction left unmatched. DNA for the CDR3: TGTGCCAGCAGAAGGGAGGGCTACGAGCAGTACTTC. This codes for CASRREGYEQYF.

The table lists this clone with a few counts. This rearrangement joins TRBV4-3 to TRBJ1-5; 7 nucleotides agree with TRBD1. Germline lookup yields CDR1 LGHNA and CDR2 YSLEER. The CDR3 totals 17 residues. With V trimmed by 1 base and J by 3 bases, 9 bases remained unmatched. The CDR3 DNA follows: TGCGCCAGCAGCCAAGTTCTTCAGGGGGTTTACAATCAGCCCCAGCATTTT. This gives the protein CASSQVLQGVYNQPQHF.

The chain links TRBV18 to TRBJ2-7; a weak D match, TRBD1 (5 bases). Germline values: CDR1 KGHSH, CDR2 LQKENI. V lost 5 bases and J 4 bases, leaving 18 bases between the germline ends. CDR3 length equals 15 residues. CDR3 coding DNA: TGTGCCAGCTCATCCGACAGTGTGGTGGGGTACGAGCAGTACTTC. Amino acids: CASSSDSVVGYEQYF.

This clone was recorded only once. This rearrangement joins TRBV29-1 to TRBJ2-3; D gene ambiguous. Germline V gives CDR1 SQVTM, CDR2 ANQGSEA. Trimming left V 3 bases short and J 0 bases short, with 7 bases between. The CDR3 totals 13 residues. CDR3 residues: CSVDPGSTDTQYF. The CDR3 nucleotides read TGCAGCGTTGACCCCGGGAGCACAGATACGCAGTATTTT.

The chain joins TRBV6-5 to TRBJ1-6; D is possibly TRBD1 (6 bases). Trimming removed 10 bases at V and 9 bases at J, with 19 bases between. CDR3 length equals 14 residues. Germline-derived CDR1 and CDR2 are MNHEY and SVGAGI. CDR3 DNA sequence: TGTGCCACCCGGGAAAGGGGGGGCCCTTCACCCCTCCACTTT. Translated, it gives CATRERGGPSPLHF.

The rearrangement links TRBV19 to TRBJ1-2, with D tentatively TRBD1 (5 bases). Germline values: CDR1 LNHDA, CDR2 SQIVND (reference sequence). Deletions cut 7 bases from V and 5 bases from J, with 20 bases between. This CDR3 region has 15 residues. The DNA of the CDR3 is TGTGCCAGTACTGGAACAGAGACTCGGGGGTATGGCTACACCTTC. Translating it yields CASTGTETRGYGYTF.

The J gene is TRBJ2-1, the V gene TRBV28, with TRBD2 matching over 10 bases. Per the germline V gene, CDR1 is MDHEN and CDR2 is SYDVKM. Trimming removed 6 bases from V and 6 bases from J; junction bases left unmatched: 5. The CDR3 totals 14 residues. In DNA, the CDR3 is TGTGCCAGCAGAACCTCTAGCGGGAGCAATGAGCAGTTCTTC. Translated, it gives CASRTSSGSNEQFF.

The chain couples TRBV7-2 to TRBJ1-2; D remains ambiguous. This CDR3 is built from 13 residues. Germline CDR1 SGHTA, CDR2 FQGNSA. Trimming left V 3 bases short and J 5 bases short, with 10 bases between. CDR3 nucleotide sequence: TGTGCCAGCAGCTTTGGCGGGATATATGGCTACACCTTC. This translates into CASSFGGIYGYTF.

The chain uses TRBV9 and TRBJ2-7; TRBD1 aligns across 8 bases. The V and J ends lost 3 bases and 3 bases, in that order; junction bases with no gene match: 5. The CDR3 covers 14 residues. Germline assignment: CDR1 SGDLS and CDR2 YYNGEE. The DNA of the CDR3 is TGTGCCAGCAGCGCGAGCACAGGGGGCTACGAGCAGTACTTC. This sequence encodes CASSASTGGYEQYF.

This sequence joins TRBV7-2 and TRBJ2-5; TRBD2 is a possible D gene (5 bases). Germline loops: CDR1 SGHTA, CDR2 FQGNSA. The CDR3 contains 16 residues. Trimming took off 5 bases at V and 4 bases at J, with 20 bases between the two ends. As DNA, the CDR3 is TGTGCCAGCAGCCCGGAGACCCAATTGGGGAGAGAGACCCAGTACTTC. Encoded protein: CASSPETQLGRETQYF.

This clone was seen a single time. The chain carries TRBV3-1 (or the pseudogene TRBV3-2) and TRBJ1-4; 7 positions agree with TRBD1. V lost 0 bases and J lost 7; bases outside the gene matches: 11. This CDR3 region has 17 residues. Germline V gene sequence: CDR1 LGHDT, CDR2 YNNKEL (reference sequence). The CDR3 sequence is CASSQELKLDRREKLFF. The CDR3 DNA sequence: TGTGCCAGCAGCCAAGAGTTAAAGTTGGACAGGCGTGAAAAACTGTTTTTT.

The rearrangement links TRBV27 to TRBJ1-1; D unresolved. This CDR3 is built from 13 residues. V was cut by 7 bases and J by 1 base, with 10 bases left in between. Germline values: CDR1 MNHEY, CDR2 SMNVEV (reference sequence). For the CDR3, the DNA is TGTGCCAGCAATGCGCTAAGGAACACTGAAGCTTTCTTT. This gives the protein CASNALRNTEAFF.

The chain is built from TRBV29-1 and TRBJ2-1; 10 bases agree with TRBD1. The CDR3 is made up of 11 amino acids. With V trimmed by 7 bases and J by 8 bases, 2 bases remained unmatched. Germline values: CDR1 SQVTM, CDR2 ANQGSEA. CDR3: CSAGQGDEQFF. In nucleotides, the CDR3 is TGCAGCGCAGGACAGGGGGATGAGCAGTTCTTC.

The chain carries TRBV6-5 and TRBJ1-2; TRBD1 aligns across 8 bases. This CDR3 spans 14 amino acids. Germline loops: CDR1 MNHEY, CDR2 SVGAGI. V shed 6 bases, J shed 2 bases, and the junction held 5 bases outside the gene matches. CDR3 sequence (DNA): TGTGCCAGCAGCGTGGGACAGGTCAACTATGGCTACACCTTC. This gives the protein CASSVGQVNYGYTF.

J is TRBJ2-5 and V is TRBV5-1; weak D call: TRBD1 (6 bases). In germline, CDR1 is SGHRS, CDR2 YFSETQ. Trimming removed 0 bases from V and 1 base from J, with 16 bases in between. CDR3 size: 17 residues. In DNA form, the CDR3 reads TGCGCCAGCAGCTTGGCCCTTGGGGGCGCAGGCCAAGAGACCCAGTACTTC. This gives the protein CASSLALGGAGQETQYF.

This chain connects TRBV2 to TRBJ2-1; possible D gene TRBD1, 6 bases. Trimming took off 6 bases at V and 7 bases at J, with 13 bases between the two ends. The CDR3 contains 13 residues. CDR1 and CDR2 (germline): SNHLY, FYNNEI. This chain's CDR3 is CASRRDTLNEQFF. The CDR3 coding sequence is TGTGCCAGCAGACGGGACACCTTGAATGAGCAGTTCTTC.

This clone appeared a few times. The chain uses TRBV21-1 and TRBJ1-6; TRBD1 reflects the table's D call only, with no check against the DNA. TRBV21-1 is listed as a pseudogene. The length of the CDR3 is 10 residues. The CDR3 region has the DNA TGTGCCAGCAGCTGTTGGACAGTCCACTTT. Amino acid sequence: CASSCWTVHF.

V is TRBV4-1 and J is TRBJ2-7; 7 nucleotides line up with TRBD2. J lost 2 bases, V lost 0 bases, and 7 bases had no gene match. Germline V lookup: CDR1 MGHRA, CDR2 YSYEKL. This CDR3 is 16 amino acids long. CDR3 amino acids: CASSQDPSGLAYEQYF. The CDR3 nucleotides read TGCGCCAGCAGCCAAGATCCTAGCGGCCTAGCCTACGAGCAGTACTTC.